The 21 T cell receptor beta chains presented below share a single source sample, sequenced in a study of T cell responses to AZD1222 COVID-19 vaccine. Measured with immunoSEQ multiplex PCR; TCRdb has only the in-frame clones, and not every one. Of more than 85,000 clones in the sample, 88% were seen once. The sequencing used peripheral blood, collected on day 0 of AZD1222 vaccination. The source is an adult in good health.

Regarding this clone: The same CDR3 is also encoded by other DNA sequences in this sample. The rearrangement joins TRBV3-1 (or the pseudogene TRBV3-2) to TRBJ1-1; D gene ambiguous. Germline V lookup: CDR1 LGHDT, CDR2 YNNKEL (reference sequence). CDR3 length equals 12 residues. The V gene lost 1 base and the J gene lost 4 bases, with 4 bases spanning the gap. CDR3 DNA sequence: TGTGCCAGCAGCCAAGGGCCCACTGAAGCTTTCTTT. Residues: CASSQGPTEAFF.

CDR3 amino acids: CASSASGANTDTQYF. The CDR3 region has the DNA TGTGCCAGCAGCGCTAGCGGGGCCAACACAGATACGCAGTATTTT. The J gene is TRBJ2-3, the V gene TRBV9; TRBD2 aligns across 9 bases. V lost 3 bases to trimming and J lost 2 bases; unmatched junction nucleotides: 4. Germline V CDR1 and CDR2: SGDLS, YYNGEE. CDR3 length equals 15 residues.

The V gene is TRBV19, the J gene TRBJ2-3; 11 nucleotides align to TRBD2. CDR3 length equals 16 residues. Looked up from germline, CDR1 is LNHDA and CDR2 is SQIVND (reference sequence). Losses at the gene ends were 1 base for V and 6 bases for J; bases not matched to a gene: 6. CDR3 nucleotide sequence: TGTGCCAGTAGTATAGGGGCTAGCGGGGGGTCCGATACGCAGTATTTT. Translation gives CASSIGASGGSDTQYF.

This chain connects TRBV6-4 to TRBJ1-2; TRBD1 is a possible D gene (5 bases). V lost 6 bases and J lost 8, with 16 bases in between. The CDR3 has 13 amino acids. CDR1 and CDR2 from the germline V gene are MRHNA and SNTAGT. The CDR3 region is CASRRTGGDGYTF. The DNA of the CDR3 is TGTGCCAGCAGACGGACCGGGGGAGACGGCTACACCTTC.

This clone was detected only once. V gene TRBV10-3 combines with J gene TRBJ1-1; D may be TRBD1 (6 bases). The length of the CDR3 is 10 residues. Germline CDR1 ENHRY, CDR2 SYGVKD. CDR3 sequence (DNA): TGTGCTCTCGTGAGAACTAGGGGGTTCTTT. This encodes CALVRTRGFF.

This chain connects TRBV15 to TRBJ2-3, with 8 positions matching TRBD1. Germline V gives CDR1 LNHNV, CDR2 YYDKDF (reference sequence). Trimming at V came to 6 bases and at J to 4 bases, leaving 3 bases not matched to a gene. This CDR3 comprises 13 residues. The chain's CDR3 is CATRTGAADTQYF. In DNA, the CDR3 is TGTGCCACCAGGACAGGGGCGGCAGATACGCAGTATTTT.

As DNA, the CDR3 is TGTGCCAGCAGCTCATCCGGGACGGCGAACACCGGGGAGCTGTTTTTT. This translates into CASSSSGTANTGELFF. This rearrangement joins TRBV7-3 to TRBJ2-2, with D perhaps being TRBD1 or TRBD2 (5 bases each). The CDR3 has 16 amino acids. V was shortened by 4 bases and J by 0 bases, with 12 bases between the two germline ends. From germline, CDR1 is SGHTA and CDR2 FQGTGA.

The chain has TRBV6-2 or TRBV6-3 and TRBJ1-2, with TRBD1 matching over 10 bases. CDR1 MNHEY and CDR2 SVGEGT come from the germline V gene. Trimming removed 6 bases from V and 4 bases from J; junction bases left unmatched: 5. The CDR3 runs to 14 residues. The CDR3 sequence is CASSRTGGAYGYTF. For the CDR3, the DNA is TGTGCCAGCAGCCGGACAGGGGGAGCCTATGGCTACACCTTC.

The chain has TRBV12-3 or TRBV12-4 and TRBJ1-4; the match to TRBD1 covers 9 bases. The V gene end was trimmed by 8 bases and the J gene end by 15 bases; junction bases not matched to a gene: 7. The CDR3 totals 11 residues. CDR3 in DNA: TGTGCCAGCCAGGACAGGGGCGGAATGTTTTTT. Its protein product is CASQDRGGMFF.

This sequence joins TRBV7-7 and TRBJ2-1; 10 bases line up with TRBD2. J gave up 7 bases and V 5 bases, and 11 bases lay outside the gene matches. Germline CDR1 reads SSHAT; CDR2 reads FNYEAQ (reference sequence). The CDR3 is 16 amino acids. CDR3 sequence (DNA): TGTGCCAGCAGCGCTAGCGTAGCGGGAGGTTTGAATGAGCAGTTCTTC. Translated: CASSASVAGGLNEQFF.

The CDR3 here is CASSLGTSGRAREETQYF. DNA of the CDR3: TGTGCCAGCAGCTTAGGGACTAGCGGGAGGGCTCGAGAAGAGACCCAGTACTTC. The chain recombines TRBV7-2 with TRBJ2-5; 15 bases are a match to TRBD2. From germline, CDR1 is SGHTA and CDR2 FQGNSA. The CDR3 has 18 residues. V was pared by 1 base and J by 3 bases, with 6 bases of the junction left unmatched.

The chain combines TRBV4-1 with TRBJ1-3; perhaps TRBD1 as D (5 bases). The CDR3 totals 15 residues. Trimming left V 4 bases short and J 0 bases short, with 10 bases between. CDR1 is MGHRA and CDR2 is YSYEKL in the germline V gene. The CDR3 sequence is CASSLGAVSGNTIYF. The CDR3 DNA reads TGCGCCAGCAGCCTAGGGGCGGTCTCTGGAAACACCATATATTTT.

The V call is TRBV11-2, the J call TRBJ1-2; D is unclear. Trimming took 6 bases from V and 4 from J, leaving 9 bases between them. This CDR3 has 12 amino acids. Germline CDR1 reads SGHAT; CDR2 reads FQNNGV. The CDR3: CASRVGGYGYTF. Written as DNA, the CDR3 is TGTGCCAGCAGAGTGGGCGGCTATGGCTACACCTTC.

The chain combines TRBV6-2 or TRBV6-3 with TRBJ1-6, with D perhaps matching TRBD1 (5 bases). CDR3 length equals 15 residues. CDR1 and CDR2 (germline): MNHEY, SVGEGT. Trimming took off 6 bases at V and 5 bases at J, with 14 bases between the two ends. For the CDR3, the DNA is TGTGCCAGCAGCTCCGGGGGAGGGAATAATTCACCCCTCCACTTT. Translating gives CASSSGGGNNSPLHF.

This clone has a single count. The chain is built from TRBV19 and TRBJ1-1; 9 bases are a match to TRBD1. The CDR3 consists of 19 residues. V lost 2 bases, J lost 0 bases, and 13 bases stayed unmatched. CDR1 and CDR2 (germline): LNHDA, SQIVND (reference sequence). This CDR3 is CASSIIPRGTGTMNTEAFF. CDR3 DNA sequence: TGTGCCAGTAGTATAATACCGAGGGGGACAGGGACTATGAACACTGAAGCTTTCTTT.

This clone appeared a single time. The gene calls are TRBV7-2 and TRBJ1-1; the D is unclear. Germline loops: CDR1 SGHTA, CDR2 FQGNSA. The CDR3 spans 14 residues. V was shortened by 2 bases and J by 0 bases, with 7 bases between the two germline ends. The CDR3 sequence is CASSLRRLNTEAFF. Written as DNA, the CDR3 is TGTGCCAGCAGCTTACGACGCCTGAACACTGAAGCTTTCTTT.

The gene calls are TRBV5-5 and TRBJ1-2, with D hard to call. Between the trimmed V and J ends, which lost 0 bases and 2 bases, there was a span of 11 bases. The CDR3 is made up of 15 amino acids. Per germline, CDR1 SGHKS and CDR2 YYEKEE (reference sequence). The CDR3 DNA reads as TGTGCCAGCAGCTTGGTTGTCGACCCAAACTATGGCTACACCTTC. Translated: CASSLVVDPNYGYTF.

V usage is TRBV28 and J usage is TRBJ1-2, with D possibly TRBD1 on 5 matching bases. Trimming took 5 bases from V and 2 from J, leaving 9 bases between them. This CDR3 has 13 residues. Germline values: CDR1 MDHEN, CDR2 SYDVKM. The CDR3 sequence: CASSTRDNYGYTF. Written as DNA, the CDR3 is TGTGCCAGCAGTACCCGGGACAACTATGGCTACACCTTC.

This clone was seen only a few times. The genes are TRBV24-1 and TRBJ2-2; no definite D call. Germline V gene lookup returns CDR1 KGHDR and CDR2 SFDVKD. The CDR3 is 14 residues long. V was trimmed by 5 bases and J by 2 bases, leaving 8 bases between them. CDR3 sequence (DNA): TGTGCCACCAGTGCACAGCCAAACACCGGGGAGCTGTTTTTT. Its translation is CATSAQPNTGELFF.

This clone is a singleton in its sample. J is TRBJ2-7 and V is TRBV19; D might be TRBD2 (7 bases). CDR1 is LNHDA, CDR2 SQIVND, per germline (reference sequence). This CDR3 has 16 residues. V was pared by 4 bases and J by 2 bases, with 18 bases between. The CDR3 bases are TGTGCCAGTAGTACAGCCGGGGGGCCTCCCCCCTACGAGCAGTACTTC. Translating it yields CASSTAGGPPPYEQYF. Full variable domain (remainder filled in from reference TRBV19 and TRBJ2-7): DGGITQSPKYLFRKEGQNVTLSCEQNLNHDAMYWYRQDPGQGLRLIYYSQIVNDFQKGDIAEGYSVSREKKESFPLTVTSAQKNPTAFYLCASSTAGGPPPYEQYFGPGTRLTVT.

Notes on this clone: The same CDR3 is also encoded by other DNA sequences in this sample. J is TRBJ2-7 and V is TRBV5-4; D remains unclear. CDR1 is SGHNT, CDR2 YYREEE, per germline (reference sequence). The CDR3 consists of 11 residues. V lost 0 bases and J 3 bases, leaving 1 base between the germline ends. Written as DNA, the CDR3 is TGTGCCAGCAGCTTGGGCTACGAGCAGTACTTC. Translated: CASSLGYEQYF.